This TCR beta chain was captured by sequencing in a study of cytomegalovirus exposure and HLA in healthy donors. Whole-study findings and limits: Cytomegalovirus-associated TCR beta chains were listed, numbering 164. In most subjects, TCR beta sequences reportedly gave accurate predictions of HLA-A and HLA-B alleles. Sequencing artifact likely explains a cluster of highly shared sequence variants.

Remarks on this clone: Its specificity is unknown.

This PCR relied on a set of 60 Vbeta primers and 13 Jbeta primers. Methods used by the authors: Counted up in a later analysis, unique TCR beta chains came to some 82 million, with around 10 million shared. Profiled with immunoSEQ multiplex PCR; TCRdb holds only in-frame clones, not every one. D and trimming were read from the DNA, whereas the V and J calls and clone size are those reported in that table. The sample table includes tens of thousands of clones. Germline CDR1 SGHRS, CDR2 YFSETQ. The CDR3 contains 14 residues. The V and J ends lost 0 bases and 7 bases respectively, with 13 bases between them.

This sequence joins TRBV5-1 and TRBJ1-2, with D perhaps TRBD1 (5 bases). The material sequenced was PBMCs. This clonotype was obtained from a male donor in good health and CMV-seronegative. This CDR3 reads CASSLGTGARGYTF. The CDR3 DNA reads as TGCGCCAGCAGCTTGGGAACAGGCGCTCGTGGCTACACCTTC.